This is a list of T cell receptor beta chains from one sample in a study of T cell changes during pregnancy in multiple sclerosis. Sequenced by immunoSEQ multiplex PCR; TCRdb stores in-frame clones only, minus some. Here the sample spans approximately 9,000 clones, 83% being singletons. The source material was CD8+ T cells from peripheral blood mononuclear cells, sampled in the third trimester of pregnancy. The source is a female donor in good health, enrolled as a control in a pregnancy study. The CDR3 runs from the conserved cysteine through the conserved F or W. Fields, in order: V gene, D gene, clone size, J gene, CDR3 DNA, CDR3 protein. D genes are given only for firm matches. Only part of the rows carry a size: once, few, many, or a class if the clone is expanded.

v_call: TRBV6-1
d_call: TRBD1
clone_size: NA
j_call: TRBJ1-1
cdr3_nt: TGTGCCAGCAGCAGAACAGGGGAAGGGACTGAAGCTTTCTTT
cdr3_aa: CASSRTGEGTEAFF

v_call: TRBV27
d_call: NA
clone_size: once
j_call: TRBJ1-2
cdr3_nt: TGTGCCAGCAGTTCACTTTCCCGCAACTACTATGGCTACACCTTC
cdr3_aa: CASSSLSRNYYGYTF

v_call: TRBV4-2
d_call: TRBD2
clone_size: once
j_call: TRBJ2-7
cdr3_nt: TGTGCCAGCAGCCAAGCTAGCGGGACCTACGAGCAGTACTTC
cdr3_aa: CASSQASGTYEQYF

v_call: TRBV5-6
d_call: NA
clone_size: NA
j_call: TRBJ1-2
cdr3_nt: TGTGCCAGCAGCCCTTTCGCGGGGGCGAGGGGCTACACCTTC
cdr3_aa: CASSPFAGARGYTF

v_call: TRBV6-1
d_call: TRBD1
clone_size: once
j_call: TRBJ1-2
cdr3_nt: TGTGCCAGCAGTGAAGGAGCAGGGGGCTATGGCTACACCTTC
cdr3_aa: CASSEGAGGYGYTF

v_call: TRBV4-1
d_call: TRBD2
clone_size: NA
j_call: TRBJ2-3
cdr3_nt: TGCGCCAGCAGCCAAGATAGAAGAACTAGCGGCCTTGATCCAGATACGCAGTATTTT
cdr3_aa: CASSQDRRTSGLDPDTQYF

v_call: TRBV14
d_call: NA
clone_size: NA
j_call: TRBJ2-3
cdr3_nt: TGTGCCAGCAGCCAAGCGGCTAGGTCGAAGGCTACGCAGTATTTT
cdr3_aa: CASSQAARSKATQYF

v_call: TRBV6-5
d_call: NA
clone_size: NA
j_call: TRBJ1-2
cdr3_nt: TGTGCCAGCAGTTACTCGAGGAGGATGGGCTATGGCTACACCTTC
cdr3_aa: CASSYSRRMGYGYTF

v_call: TRBV27
d_call: TRBD2
clone_size: NA
j_call: TRBJ2-5
cdr3_nt: TGTGCCAGCAGTCCAACGGGGACTAGCCCCGAGACCCAGTACTTC
cdr3_aa: CASSPTGTSPETQYF

v_call: TRBV4-3
d_call: NA
clone_size: NA
j_call: TRBJ1-3
cdr3_nt: TGCGCCAGCAGCCAAACTCAGGGTACGGGTGGAAACACCATATATTTT
cdr3_aa: CASSQTQGTGGNTIYF

v_call: TRBV5-6
d_call: TRBD2
clone_size: NA
j_call: TRBJ2-1
cdr3_nt: TGTGCCAGCAGACCCAGGGGACTAGCGGGAGGGGGTGAGCAGTTCTTC
cdr3_aa: CASRPRGLAGGGEQFF

v_call: TRBV4-3
d_call: TRBD1
clone_size: NA
j_call: TRBJ2-3
cdr3_nt: TGCGCCAGCAGCCAAGATCTTAGGGACAGCTTCACAGATACGCAGTATTTT
cdr3_aa: CASSQDLRDSFTDTQYF

v_call: TRBV9
d_call: NA
clone_size: NA
j_call: TRBJ2-2
cdr3_nt: TGTGCCAGCAGTTATGCAGATAACACCGGGGAGCTGTTTTTT
cdr3_aa: CASSYADNTGELFF

v_call: TRBV6-6
d_call: TRBD2
clone_size: NA
j_call: TRBJ2-1
cdr3_nt: TGTGCCAGCAGTTACGTGACTAGCGGGGGCTACAATGAGCAGTTCTTC
cdr3_aa: CASSYVTSGGYNEQFF

v_call: TRBV18
d_call: TRBD2
clone_size: NA
j_call: TRBJ2-5
cdr3_nt: TGTGCCAGCTCACCACGCGGGAGTCTGCAAGAGACCCAGTACTTC
cdr3_aa: CASSPRGSLQETQYF

v_call: TRBV14
d_call: NA
clone_size: NA
j_call: TRBJ2-1
cdr3_nt: TGTGCCAGCAGCCAAGAAAGGTCGGAGGACAATGAGCAGTTCTTC
cdr3_aa: CASSQERSEDNEQFF

v_call: TRBV28
d_call: TRBD1
clone_size: large
j_call: TRBJ1-5
cdr3_nt: TGTGCCAGCAGTTTATTTCAGGGACAGATCAATCAGCCCCAGCATTTT
cdr3_aa: CASSLFQGQINQPQHF

v_call: TRBV4-3
d_call: TRBD2
clone_size: NA
j_call: TRBJ2-7
cdr3_nt: TGCGCCAGCAGCCCAAGCGGACTAGCGGGGACCTACGAGCAGTACTTC
cdr3_aa: CASSPSGLAGTYEQYF

v_call: TRBV2
d_call: TRBD2
clone_size: NA
j_call: TRBJ2-7
cdr3_nt: TGTGCCAGCAGACCCGGGACTAGCGGGAGCCCGGTTTACGAGCAGTACTTC
cdr3_aa: CASRPGTSGSPVYEQYF

v_call: TRBV10-3
d_call: NA
clone_size: once
j_call: TRBJ2-3
cdr3_nt: TGTGCCATCAGTGAGTCACTAGGGGGGGGGTCAGATACGCAGTATTTT
cdr3_aa: CAISESLGGGSDTQYF

v_call: TRBV5-1
d_call: TRBD2
clone_size: NA
j_call: TRBJ2-7
cdr3_nt: TGCGCCAGCAGCTCGGCGGTAGCGGGAGGGAACAGGCAGTACTTC
cdr3_aa: CASSSAVAGGNRQYF

v_call: TRBV4-2
d_call: TRBD1
clone_size: once
j_call: TRBJ2-1
cdr3_nt: TGTGCCAGCAGCCAAGAACACAGGGGGTGGATCAATGAGCAGTTCTTC
cdr3_aa: CASSQEHRGWINEQFF

v_call: TRBV27
d_call: TRBD2
clone_size: NA
j_call: TRBJ2-5
cdr3_nt: TGTGCCAGCAGTGCTAGCGGGAGGGCGGAGACCCAGTACTTC
cdr3_aa: CASSASGRAETQYF

v_call: TRBV4-3
d_call: TRBD1
clone_size: NA
j_call: TRBJ2-7
cdr3_nt: TGCGCCAGCAGCCAAGCCGGGACAGGGGGCTCCTACGAGCAGTACTTC
cdr3_aa: CASSQAGTGGSYEQYF

v_call: TRBV27
d_call: TRBD1
clone_size: NA
j_call: TRBJ2-4
cdr3_nt: TGTGCCAGCAGGTCCGGGACAGGGTTAGCCAAAAACATTCAGTACTTC
cdr3_aa: CASRSGTGLAKNIQYF

v_call: TRBV4-3
d_call: TRBD1
clone_size: NA
j_call: TRBJ1-2
cdr3_nt: TGCGCCAGCAGCGCCGCGGGGCCCGGGACAGTACATGGCTACACCTTC
cdr3_aa: CASSAAGPGTVHGYTF

v_call: TRBV30
d_call: TRBD2
clone_size: NA
j_call: TRBJ2-1
cdr3_nt: TGTGCCTGGACGGTAGGAGCGGGAAGGAATGAGCAGTTCTTC
cdr3_aa: CAWTVGAGRNEQFF

v_call: TRBV4-2
d_call: TRBD1
clone_size: NA
j_call: TRBJ2-7
cdr3_nt: TGTGCCAGCAGCCCTCTAGACGGACAGGGAGTCTACGAGCAGTACTTC
cdr3_aa: CASSPLDGQGVYEQYF

v_call: TRBV4-1
d_call: NA
clone_size: few
j_call: TRBJ1-6
cdr3_nt: TGCGCCAGCAGCCAACAGTATAATTCACCCCTCCACTTT
cdr3_aa: CASSQQYNSPLHF

v_call: TRBV19
d_call: NA
clone_size: NA
j_call: TRBJ2-7
cdr3_nt: TGTGCCAGTAGCGGACGGGAAACCTACGAGCAGTACTTC
cdr3_aa: CASSGRETYEQYF

v_call: TRBV19
d_call: NA
clone_size: NA
j_call: TRBJ1-1
cdr3_nt: TGTGCCAGTAGTATTCAGGCTGAAGCTTTCTTT
cdr3_aa: CASSIQAEAFF

v_call: TRBV7-6
d_call: TRBD2
clone_size: NA
j_call: TRBJ2-6
cdr3_nt: TGTGCCAGCAGCCCTAGCGGGGGGGTAGCTGGGGCCAACGTCCTGACTTTC
cdr3_aa: CASSPSGGVAGANVLTF

v_call: TRBV5-6
d_call: NA
clone_size: NA
j_call: TRBJ2-2
cdr3_nt: TGTGCCAGCAGCTTGTCACGCTACCTCACCGGGGAGCTGTTTTTT
cdr3_aa: CASSLSRYLTGELFF

v_call: TRBV10-1
d_call: TRBD2
clone_size: NA
j_call: TRBJ2-2
cdr3_nt: TGCGCCAGCAGACCGATGGGACTAATCACCGGGGAGCTGTTTTTT
cdr3_aa: CASRPMGLITGELFF

v_call: TRBV5-1
d_call: TRBD1
clone_size: NA
j_call: TRBJ2-7
cdr3_nt: TGCGCCAGCAGCTTCGGGCAGGGGGTTTCCTACGAGCAGTACTTC
cdr3_aa: CASSFGQGVSYEQYF

v_call: TRBV19
d_call: NA
clone_size: NA
j_call: TRBJ1-1
cdr3_nt: TGTGCCAGTAGTAGGTCGGTGGGAGACACTGAAGCTTTCTTT
cdr3_aa: CASSRSVGDTEAFF

v_call: TRBV21-1
d_call: NA
clone_size: NA
j_call: TRBJ2-1
cdr3_nt: TGTGCCAGCAGCCCCCGGACTAGCGGGACGCTTCCCCATGAGCAGTTCTTC
cdr3_aa: CASSPRTSGTLPHEQFF

v_call: TRBV4-1
d_call: NA
clone_size: NA
j_call: TRBJ1-1
cdr3_nt: TGCGCCAGCAGCCTTAACAGGGATTCGAACACTGAAGCTTTCTTT
cdr3_aa: CASSLNRDSNTEAFF

v_call: TRBV27
d_call: NA
clone_size: NA
j_call: TRBJ1-5
cdr3_nt: TGTGCCAGCAGTTTTATGGCAGGCAGTCAGCCCCAGCATTTT
cdr3_aa: CASSFMAGSQPQHF

v_call: TRBV7-7
d_call: TRBD1
clone_size: NA
j_call: TRBJ2-5
cdr3_nt: TGTGCTAGCAGCTTTCCGACAGGGGGAGAGACCCAGTACTTC
cdr3_aa: CASSFPTGGETQYF

v_call: TRBV6-4
d_call: NA
clone_size: NA
j_call: TRBJ1-1
cdr3_nt: TGTGCCAGCAGTGCCGGGCGGGGTAACACTGAAGCTTTCTTT
cdr3_aa: CASSAGRGNTEAFF

v_call: TRBV29-1
d_call: TRBD1
clone_size: NA
j_call: TRBJ1-2
cdr3_nt: TGCAGCGTTGATAAGGGACAGGGTGTAACGGATGGCTACACCTTC
cdr3_aa: CSVDKGQGVTDGYTF

v_call: TRBV29-1
d_call: TRBD1
clone_size: NA
j_call: TRBJ2-1
cdr3_nt: TGCAGCGCCCGACAGGGGGGCTATGAGCAGTTCTTC
cdr3_aa: CSARQGGYEQFF

v_call: TRBV19
d_call: TRBD1
clone_size: NA
j_call: TRBJ1-5
cdr3_nt: TGTGCCAGCAACCCGCAACAGGGGACTCAGCCCCAGCATTTT
cdr3_aa: CASNPQQGTQPQHF

v_call: TRBV9
d_call: TRBD2
clone_size: NA
j_call: TRBJ2-5
cdr3_nt: TGTGCCAGCAGCGTATCGGAGCGGGGGGGCCGAGAGGCCCAGTACTTC
cdr3_aa: CASSVSERGGREAQYF

v_call: TRBV5-4
d_call: TRBD1
clone_size: NA
j_call: TRBJ1-6
cdr3_nt: TGTGCCAGCAGCTTGGGGACAGGGGATAATTCACCCCTCCACTTT
cdr3_aa: CASSLGTGDNSPLHF

v_call: TRBV27
d_call: NA
clone_size: NA
j_call: TRBJ2-2
cdr3_nt: TGTGCCAGCAGTTTTAGCCTGAGTAGCACCGGGGAGCTGTTTTTT
cdr3_aa: CASSFSLSSTGELFF

v_call: TRBV6-4
d_call: TRBD1
clone_size: NA
j_call: TRBJ2-3
cdr3_nt: TGTGCCAGCAGTAAGGGACAGGGCGGAGATACGCAGTATTTT
cdr3_aa: CASSKGQGGDTQYF

v_call: TRBV4-2
d_call: NA
clone_size: NA
j_call: TRBJ2-7
cdr3_nt: TGTGCCAGCAGCCCCGCGGCTACCGCGAGGCGTCCCTCCCCGCAGGAGGTTGACTACGAGCAGTACTTC
cdr3_aa: CASSPAATARRPSPQEVDYEQYF

v_call: TRBV12-5
d_call: NA
clone_size: NA
j_call: TRBJ2-7
cdr3_nt: TGTGCTAGTGTACAGGCGGAGAGCTACGAGCAGTACTTC
cdr3_aa: CASVQAESYEQYF